This T cell receptor (beta chain) was identified during a study of OX40 agonist ivuxolimab in advanced cancers. The wider study: Patients received intravenous ivuxolimab every 2 weeks at 0.01 to 10 mg/kg. Study results and caveats: At 0.1 to 3.0 mg/kg, clonal expansion of CD4+ and CD8+ blood T cells had occurred by week 6.

Germline CDR1 is SGHTA and CDR2 is FQGNSA. The CDR3 extends over 14 amino acids. V lost 1 base and J 6 bases, leaving 13 bases between the germline ends. About this clone itself: Its antigen remains unidentified.

Exclusion applied to patients with autoimmune disease history or systemic immunosuppression. Sequenced by immunoSEQ multiplex PCR; TCRdb stores in-frame clones only, minus some. The data show 100,000 or so clones, about 85% seen once. The V and J genes are TRBV7-2 and TRBJ2-7, with no clear D. The source is an adult with an advanced solid tumor such as melanoma, head and neck, liver or kidney cancer. The source material was CD4+ or CD8+ T cells sorted from blood, sampled in a trial of the OX40 agonist ivuxolimab. CDR3 protein: CASSLGPEDGEQYV. CDR3 coding DNA: TGTGCCAGCAGCTTAGGACCGGAAGACGGCGAGCAGTACGTC.